Presented here are 18 T cell receptor beta chains from one specimen sequenced in a study of blood T cell repertoires in COVID-19. TCRdb's table, derived via immunoSEQ multiplex PCR, lists solely in-frame clones and lacks some. This sample has about 50,000 clones, with around 86% found just once. What was sequenced was peripheral blood. Receptors were obtained from a man aged 50-60 years with active COVID-19.

V usage is TRBV9 and J usage is TRBJ2-5, with TRBD2 matching over 14 bases. Unmatched junction bases numbered 2, after V lost 0 bases and J lost 1 base. Germline V lookup: CDR1 SGDLS, CDR2 YYNGEE. CDR3 size: 17 residues. The CDR3 DNA is TGTGCCAGCAGCGTAGGAGGGACTAGCGGGGGCCAAGAGACCCAGTACTTC. Protein sequence: CASSVGGTSGGQETQYF.

The chain uses TRBV29-1 and TRBJ1-4; 8 bases are shared with TRBD1. V gave up 4 bases and J gave up 4 bases; unmatched junction bases: 2. The CDR3 consists of 13 residues. CDR1 and CDR2 (germline): SQVTM, ANQGSEA. The CDR3 sequence is CSVAGQGNEKLFF. CDR3 DNA: TGCAGCGTTGCCGGACAGGGTAATGAAAAACTGTTTTTT.

V gene TRBV27 combines with J gene TRBJ2-6; unclear D gene. V was trimmed by 6 bases and J by 0 bases, leaving 12 bases between them. The length of the CDR3 is 16 residues. CDR1 is MNHEY, CDR2 SMNVEV, per germline (reference sequence). CDR3 nucleotides: TGTGCCAGCAGCTTCGGTGCTTACTCTGGGGCCAACGTCCTGACTTTC. This encodes CASSFGAYSGANVLTF.

This clone was recorded once. This chain uses TRBV13 with TRBJ2-2; a weak D match, TRBD1 (5 bases). The CDR3 runs 16 residues. The V end was cut by 7 bases, the J end by 0 bases, with 15 bases between. The germline V gene has CDR1 PRHDT and CDR2 FYEKMQ (reference sequence). This chain's CDR3 is CASTDSRGTNTGELFF. CDR3 DNA sequence: TGTGCCAGCACCGATTCTAGGGGTACGAACACCGGGGAGCTGTTTTTT.

This clone was detected only once. The chain recombines TRBV5-1 with TRBJ1-4, with 8 bases that match TRBD1. The CDR3 consists of 15 residues. Germline V CDR1 and CDR2: SGHRS, YFSETQ. The V segment lost 4 bases and the J segment 3 bases; nucleotides outside the gene matches: 5. Here the CDR3 reads CASSTRTGSNEKLFF. The CDR3 DNA reads as TGCGCCAGCAGCACACGGACAGGGTCTAATGAAAAACTGTTTTTT.

The V call is TRBV19, the J call TRBJ2-2; 14 bases line up with TRBD2. With 2 bases clipped from V and 5 bases from J, the junction kept 7 bases outside the gene matches. This CDR3 has 18 amino acids. Germline V gene sequence: CDR1 LNHDA, CDR2 SQIVND (reference sequence). For the CDR3, the DNA is TGTGCCAGTAGTATAAGGTGGCGACTAGCGGGAGGGACCGGGGAGCTGTTTTTT. This translates into CASSIRWRLAGGTGELFF. Full variable domain (rest looked up from reference TRBV19 and TRBJ2-2): DGGITQSPKYLFRKEGQNVTLSCEQNLNHDAMYWYRQDPGQGLRLIYYSQIVNDFQKGDIAEGYSVSREKKESFPLTVTSAQKNPTAFYLCASSIRWRLAGGTGELFFGEGSRLTVL.

The chain joins TRBV13 to TRBJ2-3, with 8 positions matching TRBD2. The V gene's germline CDR1 is PRHDT and CDR2 FYEKMQ (reference sequence). The CDR3 totals 14 residues. Unmatched junction bases numbered 6, after V lost 5 bases and J lost 5 bases. The CDR3 nucleotides read TGTGCCAGCAGCCTAGCGGGCGGGGGAGATACGCAGTATTTT. Residues: CASSLAGGGDTQYF. Full variable domain (outside the CDR3, taken from reference TRBV13 and TRBJ2-3): AAGVIQSPRHLIKEKRETATLKCYPIPRHDTVYWYQQGPGQDPQFLISFYEKMQSDKGSIPDRFSAQQFSDYHSELNMSSLELGDSALYFCASSLAGGGDTQYFGPGTRLTVL.

This clone was observed once. This sequence joins TRBV5-1 and TRBJ2-1; D possibly corresponds to TRBD2 (5 bases). Per the germline V gene, CDR1 is SGHRS and CDR2 is YFSETQ. V gave up 0 bases and J gave up 6 bases, with 16 bases separating them. The CDR3 has 16 amino acids. CDR3 nucleotides: TGCGCCAGCAGCTTGGGGGTCCGGGGATCGGGCAATGAGCAGTTCTTC. Translating gives CASSLGVRGSGNEQFF.

This sequence joins TRBV7-8 and TRBJ1-5; 8 bases map to TRBD1. The CDR3 is made up of 17 amino acids. V gave up 1 base and J gave up 9 bases; unmatched junction bases: 14. Germline CDR1 and CDR2: SGHVS and FQNEAQ. The CDR3 DNA is TGTGCCAGCAGCTTAGAAGCAGTTCGGACAGGGTGGAGGCCCCAGCATTTT. This sequence encodes CASSLEAVRTGWRPQHF.

This chain joins TRBV2 and TRBJ2-1, with 11 bases fitting TRBD2. The CDR3 has 16 residues. Unmatched junction bases numbered 10, after V lost 2 bases and J lost 10 bases. The germline CDR1 and CDR2 sequences are SNHLY and FYNNEI. CDR3 DNA: TGTGCCAGCAGTGAAATTGGACTAGCGGGTTCAAGGGAGCAGTTCTTC. It specifies CASSEIGLAGSREQFF.

This CDR3 is CASSQYGSRGEQYF. CDR3 DNA sequence: TGTGCCAGCAGCCAATACGGGTCGCGGGGCGAGCAGTACTTC. The chain links TRBV3-1 (or the pseudogene TRBV3-2) to TRBJ2-7; maybe TRBD2 (6 bases). Trimming left V 2 bases short and J 6 bases short, with 14 bases between. The germline V gene has CDR1 LGHDT and CDR2 YNNKEL (reference sequence). The CDR3 covers 14 residues.

CDR3: CASSSSGVESPLHF. The CDR3 bases are TGTGCCAGCAGCTCGTCAGGGGTAGAATCACCCCTCCACTTT. This chain connects TRBV7-9 to TRBJ1-6, with a possible D match to TRBD1 (6 bases). This CDR3 contains 14 residues. V was shortened by 4 bases and J by 10 bases, with 14 bases between the two germline ends. The V gene's germline CDR1 is SEHNR and CDR2 FQNEAQ (reference sequence).

This chain connects TRBV2 to TRBJ2-4, with 7 bases matching TRBD1. This CDR3 region has 15 residues. Unmatched junction bases numbered 15, after V lost 6 bases and J lost 10 bases. CDR1 and CDR2 from the germline V gene are SNHLY and FYNNEI. The CDR3 protein is CASRWASTGNIIQYF. The DNA of the CDR3 is TGTGCCAGCAGGTGGGCCTCGACAGGGAATATAATTCAGTACTTC.

The chain employs TRBV25-1 and TRBJ2-3, with 7 bases fitting TRBD1. Germline values: CDR1 MGHDK, CDR2 SYGVNS. The CDR3 covers 14 residues. V dropped 5 bases and J dropped 4; count of bases not matched to a gene: 6. The CDR3 region is CASSRGTAADTQYF. For the CDR3, the DNA is TGTGCCAGCAGTAGGGGGACAGCTGCAGATACGCAGTATTTT.

This chain uses TRBV5-1 with TRBJ2-7; D remains unclear. The V gene's germline CDR1 is SGHRS and CDR2 YFSETQ. The CDR3 has 16 residues. V was clipped by 2 bases and J by 0 bases, with 15 bases between them. As DNA, the CDR3 is TGCGCCAGCAGCTTAGATTATGATCGGTCCTCCTACGAGCAGTACTTC. Its protein is CASSLDYDRSSYEQYF. Full variable domain (outside the CDR3, taken from reference TRBV5-1 and TRBJ2-7): KAGVTQTPRYLIKTRGQQVTLSCSPISGHRSVSWYQQTPGQGLQFLFEYFSETQRNKGNFPGRFSGRQFSNSRSEMNVSTLELGDSALYLCASSLDYDRSSYEQYFGPGTRLTVT.

This rearrangement joins TRBV12-5 to TRBJ1-5; D is ambiguous. This CDR3 contains 13 residues. The germline gives CDR1 LGHNT, CDR2 FRNRAP. V lost 6 bases and J lost 5, with 11 bases in between. CDR3 bases: TGTGCTAGTGGCAACCGCCAGGATCAGCCCCAGCATTTT. Translation gives CASGNRQDQPQHF.

The table lists this clone with a few counts. J is TRBJ2-5 and V is TRBV10-3; TRBD2 matches 8 bases. Germline-derived CDR1 and CDR2 are ENHRY and SYGVKD. This CDR3 is built from 16 residues. V lost 0 bases, J lost 5 bases, and 8 bases stayed unmatched. DNA of the CDR3: TGTGCCATCAGTGAGTCGGGGCGGGGGGTCACGGAGACCCAGTACTTC. This encodes CAISESGRGVTETQYF.

The chain employs TRBV24-1 and TRBJ1-2, with D maybe TRBD1 (6 bases). V lost 4 bases to trimming and J lost 8 bases, with 13 bases between them. Per germline, CDR1 KGHDR and CDR2 SFDVKD. The CDR3 is 13 residues long. CDR3: CATSDGQTGGYTF. The CDR3 DNA reads TGTGCCACCAGTGACGGACAGACGGGCGGCTACACCTTC.